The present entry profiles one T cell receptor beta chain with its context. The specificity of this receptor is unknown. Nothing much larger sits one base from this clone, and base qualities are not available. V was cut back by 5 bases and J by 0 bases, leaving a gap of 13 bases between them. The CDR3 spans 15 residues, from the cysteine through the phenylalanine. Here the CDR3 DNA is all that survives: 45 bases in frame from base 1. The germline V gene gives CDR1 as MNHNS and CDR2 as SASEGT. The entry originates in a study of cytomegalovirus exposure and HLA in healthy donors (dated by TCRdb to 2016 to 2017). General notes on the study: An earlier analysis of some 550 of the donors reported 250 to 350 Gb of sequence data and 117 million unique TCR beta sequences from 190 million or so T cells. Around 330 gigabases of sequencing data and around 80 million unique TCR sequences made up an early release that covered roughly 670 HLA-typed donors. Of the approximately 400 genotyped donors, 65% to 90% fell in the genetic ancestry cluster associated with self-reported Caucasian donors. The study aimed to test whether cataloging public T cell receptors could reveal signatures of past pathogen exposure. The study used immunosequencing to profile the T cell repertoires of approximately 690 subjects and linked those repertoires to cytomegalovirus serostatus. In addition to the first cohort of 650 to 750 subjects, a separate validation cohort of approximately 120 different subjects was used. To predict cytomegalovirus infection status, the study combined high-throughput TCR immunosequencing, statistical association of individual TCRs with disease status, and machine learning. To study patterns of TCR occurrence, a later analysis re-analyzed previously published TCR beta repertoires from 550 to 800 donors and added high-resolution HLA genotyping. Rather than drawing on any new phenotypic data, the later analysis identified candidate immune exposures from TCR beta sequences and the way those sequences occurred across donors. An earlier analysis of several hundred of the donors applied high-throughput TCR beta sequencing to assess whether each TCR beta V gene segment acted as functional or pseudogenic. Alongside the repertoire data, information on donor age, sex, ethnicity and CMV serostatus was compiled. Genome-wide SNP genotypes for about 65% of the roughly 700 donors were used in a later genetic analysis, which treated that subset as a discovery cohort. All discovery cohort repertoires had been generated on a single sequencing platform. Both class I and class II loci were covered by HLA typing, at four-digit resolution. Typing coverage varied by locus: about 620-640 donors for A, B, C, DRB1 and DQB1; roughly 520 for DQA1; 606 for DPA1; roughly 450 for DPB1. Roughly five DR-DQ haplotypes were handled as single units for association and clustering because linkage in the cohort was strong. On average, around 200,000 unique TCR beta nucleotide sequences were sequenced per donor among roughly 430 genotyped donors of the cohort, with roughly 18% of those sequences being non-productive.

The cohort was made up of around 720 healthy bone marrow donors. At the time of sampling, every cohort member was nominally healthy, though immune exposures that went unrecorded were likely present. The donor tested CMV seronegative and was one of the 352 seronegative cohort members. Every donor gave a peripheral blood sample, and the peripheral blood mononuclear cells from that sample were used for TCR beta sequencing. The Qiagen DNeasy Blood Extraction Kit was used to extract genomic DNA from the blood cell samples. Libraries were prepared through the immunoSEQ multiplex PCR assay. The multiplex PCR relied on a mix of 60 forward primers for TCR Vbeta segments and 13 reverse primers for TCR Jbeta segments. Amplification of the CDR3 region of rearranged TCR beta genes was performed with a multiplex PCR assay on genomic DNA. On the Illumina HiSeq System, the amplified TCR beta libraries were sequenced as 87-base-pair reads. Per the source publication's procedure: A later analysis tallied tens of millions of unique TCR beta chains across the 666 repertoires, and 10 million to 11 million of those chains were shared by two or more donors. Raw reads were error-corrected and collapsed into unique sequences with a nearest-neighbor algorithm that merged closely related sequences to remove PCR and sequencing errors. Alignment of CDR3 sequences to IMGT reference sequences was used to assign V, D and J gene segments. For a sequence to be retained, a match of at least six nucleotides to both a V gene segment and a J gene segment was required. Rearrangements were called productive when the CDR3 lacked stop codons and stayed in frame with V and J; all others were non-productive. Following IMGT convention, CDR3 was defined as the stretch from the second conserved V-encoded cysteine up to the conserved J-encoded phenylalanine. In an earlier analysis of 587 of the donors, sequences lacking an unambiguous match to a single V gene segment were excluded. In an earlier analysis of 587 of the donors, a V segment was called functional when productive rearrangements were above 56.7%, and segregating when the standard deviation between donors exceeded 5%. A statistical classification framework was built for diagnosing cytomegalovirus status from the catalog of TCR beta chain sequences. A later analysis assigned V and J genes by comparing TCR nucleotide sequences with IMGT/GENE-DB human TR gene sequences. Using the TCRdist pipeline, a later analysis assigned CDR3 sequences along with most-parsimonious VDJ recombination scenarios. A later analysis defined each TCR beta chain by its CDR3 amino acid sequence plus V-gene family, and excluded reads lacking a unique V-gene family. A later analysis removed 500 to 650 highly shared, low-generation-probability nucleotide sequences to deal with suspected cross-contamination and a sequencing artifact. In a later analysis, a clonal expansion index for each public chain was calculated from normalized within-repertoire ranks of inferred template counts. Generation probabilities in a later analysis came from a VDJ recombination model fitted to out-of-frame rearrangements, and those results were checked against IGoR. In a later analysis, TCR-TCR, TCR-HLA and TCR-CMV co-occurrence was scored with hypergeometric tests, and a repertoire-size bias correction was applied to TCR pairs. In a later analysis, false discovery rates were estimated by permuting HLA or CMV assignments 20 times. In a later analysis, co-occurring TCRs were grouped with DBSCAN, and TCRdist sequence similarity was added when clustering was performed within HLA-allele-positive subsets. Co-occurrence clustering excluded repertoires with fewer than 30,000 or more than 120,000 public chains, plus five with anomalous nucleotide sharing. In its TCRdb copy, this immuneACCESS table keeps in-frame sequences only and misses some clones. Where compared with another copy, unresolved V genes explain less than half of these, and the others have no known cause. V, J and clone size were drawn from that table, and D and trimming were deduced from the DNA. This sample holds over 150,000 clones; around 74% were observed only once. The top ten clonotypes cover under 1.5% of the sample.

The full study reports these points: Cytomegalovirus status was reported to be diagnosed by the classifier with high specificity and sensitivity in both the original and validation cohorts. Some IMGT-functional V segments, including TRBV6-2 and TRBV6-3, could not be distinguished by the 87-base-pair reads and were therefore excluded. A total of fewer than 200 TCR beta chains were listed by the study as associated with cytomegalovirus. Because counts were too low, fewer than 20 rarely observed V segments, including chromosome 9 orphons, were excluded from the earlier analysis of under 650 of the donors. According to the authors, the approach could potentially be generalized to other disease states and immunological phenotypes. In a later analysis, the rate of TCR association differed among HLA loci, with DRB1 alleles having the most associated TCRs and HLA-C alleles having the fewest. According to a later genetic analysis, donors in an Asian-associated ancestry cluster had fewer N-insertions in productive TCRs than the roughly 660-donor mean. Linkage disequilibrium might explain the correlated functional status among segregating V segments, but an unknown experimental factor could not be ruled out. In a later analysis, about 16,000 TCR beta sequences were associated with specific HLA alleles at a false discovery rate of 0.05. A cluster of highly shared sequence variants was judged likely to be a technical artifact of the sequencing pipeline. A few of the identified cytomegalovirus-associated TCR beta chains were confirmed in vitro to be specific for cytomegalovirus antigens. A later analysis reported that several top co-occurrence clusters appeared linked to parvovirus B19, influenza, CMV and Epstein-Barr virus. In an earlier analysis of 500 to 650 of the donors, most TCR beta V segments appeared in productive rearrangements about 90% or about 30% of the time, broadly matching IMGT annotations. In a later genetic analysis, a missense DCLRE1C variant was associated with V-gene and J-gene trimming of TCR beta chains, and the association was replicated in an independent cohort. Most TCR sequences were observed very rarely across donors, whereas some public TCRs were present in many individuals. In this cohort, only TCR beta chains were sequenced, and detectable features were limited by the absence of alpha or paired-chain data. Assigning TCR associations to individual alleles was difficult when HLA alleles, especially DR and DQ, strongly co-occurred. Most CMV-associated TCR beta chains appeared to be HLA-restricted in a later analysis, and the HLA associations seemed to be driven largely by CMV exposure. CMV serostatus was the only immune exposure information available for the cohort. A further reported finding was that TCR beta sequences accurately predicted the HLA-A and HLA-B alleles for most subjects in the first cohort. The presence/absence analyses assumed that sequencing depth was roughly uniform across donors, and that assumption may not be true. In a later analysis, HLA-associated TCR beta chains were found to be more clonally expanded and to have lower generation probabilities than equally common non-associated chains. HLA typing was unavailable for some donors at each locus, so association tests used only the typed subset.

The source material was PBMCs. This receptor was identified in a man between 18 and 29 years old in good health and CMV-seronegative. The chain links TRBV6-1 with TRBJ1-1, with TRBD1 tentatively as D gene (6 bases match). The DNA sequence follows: TGTGCCAGCAGTCTAGGGGGGGGTATGAACACTGAAGCTTTCTTT. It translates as CASSLGGGMNTEAFF.